Below, one TCR beta chain is given with its context. A much more abundant neighbour one base away suggests this may be a read error. This record comes from a study of T cell repertoires in cytomegalovirus infection. TCRdb re-analysed the reads in MiXCR, keeping a single row per CDR3 protein. The table records fewer than 700,000 distinct CDR3 sequences, less than 25% of them present only once. There are 13 residues in the CDR3. Per the germline V gene, CDR1 is SEHNR and CDR2 is FQNEAQ (reference sequence). The receptor's source is a human donor in good health (CMV status not recorded). Some clones in this sample may be carry-over from other donors' samples. The rearrangement links TRBV7-9 to TRBJ1-2; TRBD1 aligns across 7 bases. Input material: CD8+ T cells from PBMCs. The CDR3, as DNA: TGTGTCAGCAGCGGGACAGAACGTCGGGGCTACACCTTC. Translation: CVSSGTERRGYTF.